The 2 T cell receptor beta chains below come from one sample, sequenced in a study of blood T cell repertoires in COVID-19 (TCRdb year 2020). Libraries were constructed by the immunoSEQ multiplex PCR assay. The clones in this table, taken by TCRdb from immuneACCESS, are in-frame only. Not every clone is retained; where verified, under half of the shortfall comes from an unresolved V gene, and the cause of the rest is unknown. The sample yields 200,000 or so clones; about 88% were counted once. The top ten hold just over 2.5% of the sample. The material sequenced was PBMCs or T cells enriched from blood (not recorded which). The receptors originated from a woman aged 30 to 39 who had recovered from COVID-19.

This chain connects TRBV15 to TRBJ2-7, with 8 bases aligning to TRBD1. The ends lost 0 bases at V and 5 bases at J; junction bases unmatched: 12. Germline-derived CDR1 and CDR2 are LNHNV and YYDKDF (reference sequence). The CDR3 covers 17 residues. The CDR3 nucleotides are TGTGCCACCAGCAGAGATCGATCGCAGGGGGCGAGCCACGAGCAGTACTTC. It codes for CATSRDRSQGASHEQYF.

The rearrangement uses TRBV5-1 and TRBJ2-1, with D possibly being TRBD1 (5 bases). Per germline, CDR1 SGHRS and CDR2 YFSETQ. The CDR3 runs to 13 residues. V dropped 1 base and J dropped 6 bases, with 8 bases sitting between them. The CDR3: CASSLLGANEQFF. CDR3 DNA: TGCGCCAGCAGCTTGCTAGGGGCCAATGAGCAGTTCTTC.